This T cell receptor beta chain was captured by sequencing in a study of T cell repertoires in cytomegalovirus infection. This clonotype was seen only a few times. What it recognizes is unknown. TCRdb reprocessed the reads via MiXCR and lists one record per CDR3 protein. The sample consists of about 900,000 distinct CDR3 sequences, 31% of them appearing once. Trimming took off 3 bases at V and 1 base at J, with 10 bases between the two ends. From germline, CDR1 is MDHEN and CDR2 SYDVKM. The CDR3 has 15 residues. The chain has TRBV28 and TRBJ1-5, with no clear D. The TCR sequence derives from a human donor in good health (CMV status not recorded). Some clones in this sample may be carry-over from other donors' samples. The sequencing here drew on cultured CD8+ T cells from PBMCs, taken from culture after CMV antigen stimulation. CDR3: CASSFRRESNQPQHF. CDR3 sequence (DNA): TGTGCCAGCAGTTTTAGGCGGGAAAGCAATCAGCCCCAGCATTTT.